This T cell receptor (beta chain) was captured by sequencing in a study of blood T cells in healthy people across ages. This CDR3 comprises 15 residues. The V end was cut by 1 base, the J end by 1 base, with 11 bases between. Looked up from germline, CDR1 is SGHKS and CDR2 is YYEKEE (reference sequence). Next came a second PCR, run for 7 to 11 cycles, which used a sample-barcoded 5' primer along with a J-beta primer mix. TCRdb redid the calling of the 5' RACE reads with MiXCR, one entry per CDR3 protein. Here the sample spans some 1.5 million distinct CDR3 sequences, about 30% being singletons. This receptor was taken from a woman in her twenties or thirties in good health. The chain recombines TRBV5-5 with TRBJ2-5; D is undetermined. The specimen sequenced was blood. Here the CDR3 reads CASSLSPNSQETQYF. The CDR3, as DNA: TGTGCCAGCAGCTTGTCCCCGAACTCCCAAGAGACCCAGTACTTC.